Listed below are T cell receptor beta chains from one sample, sequenced in a study of T cell repertoires in cytomegalovirus infection. MiXCR was run by TCRdb on the reads, yielding one entry per CDR3 protein. Altogether more than 400,000 distinct CDR3 sequences are present, more than 25% being singletons, with the ten largest covering less than 15%. The source material was PBMCs. Every receptor here comes from a human donor in good health (CMV status not recorded). Some clones in this sample may be carry-over from other donors' samples. Both conserved end residues are part of each CDR3. D genes are given only for firm matches. Size is omitted from some rows. Given values are once, few, many or a class for expanded clones.

>TRBJ2-5|few|-|TRBV12-3/TRBV12-4
CASRARGEVTQYF
TGTGCCAGCAGAGCCAGGGGTGAAGTGACCCAGTACTTC
>TRBJ2-7|many|-|TRBV7-6
CASSYTDQSREQYF
TGTGCCAGCAGCTATACGGACCAGTCGCGCGAGCAGTACTTC
>TRBJ2-1|few|TRBD1|TRBV9
CASSPRTGLNEQFF
TGTGCCAGCAGCCCCCGGACAGGGCTCAATGAGCAGTTCTTC
>TRBJ1-3|many|TRBD1|TRBV7-2
CASSLTTGSVNTIYF
TGTGCCAGCAGCCTAACGACAGGGAGTGTTAACACCATATATTTT
>TRBJ2-7|-|TRBD1|TRBV27
CASSSPGQVTYEQYF
TGTGCCAGCAGTTCTCCGGGACAGGTCACCTACGAGCAGTACTTC
>TRBJ2-5|-|TRBD2|TRBV18
CASSPPGLAEETQYF
TGTGCCAGCTCACCACCCGGACTAGCAGAAGAGACCCAGTACTTC
>TRBJ2-7|-|TRBD2|TRBV24-1
CATSGASGRLGLYEQYF
TGTGCCACCTCCGGCGCTAGCGGGAGGCTGGGTCTCTACGAGCAGTACTTC
>TRBJ2-3|-|-|TRBV7-9
CATAGNTFTDTQYF
TGTGCCACCGCGGGGAACACCTTCACAGATACGCAGTATTTT
>TRBJ2-1|-|-|TRBV7-9
CASSPLSRNEQFF
TGTGCCAGCAGCCCCCTAAGCCGCAATGAGCAGTTCTTC
>TRBJ2-5|many|-|TRBV7-8
CASSFQGEGGKETQYF
TGTGCCAGCAGCTTCCAGGGGGAGGGAGGAAAAGAGACCCAGTACTTC
>TRBJ2-7|-|-|TRBV5-1
CAAELGPNGEQYF
TGCGCCGCAGAATTAGGCCCAAATGGGGAGCAGTACTTC
>TRBJ1-3|few|-|TRBV6-1
CASSYTGTVYSGNTIYF
TGTGCCAGCAGTTACACGGGGACGGTTTACTCTGGAAACACCATATATTTT
>TRBJ2-4|many|TRBD2|TRBV7-9
CASSLGLAGDIQYF
TGTGCCAGCAGCCTGGGACTAGCCGGGGACATTCAGTACTTC
>TRBJ2-3|many|-|TRBV12-3/TRBV12-4
CASSLDRTDTQYF
TGTGCCAGCAGTCTAGACCGCACAGATACGCAGTATTTT
>TRBJ2-3|-|TRBD2|TRBV4-3
CASSPEAGSDGDTQYF
TGCGCCAGCAGCCCAGAAGCGGGGAGTGACGGAGATACGCAGTATTTT
>TRBJ1-4|-|-|TRBV15
CATSRERGSEKLFF
TGTGCCACCAGCAGAGAGAGGGGCTCGGAAAAACTGTTTTTT
>TRBJ1-5|-|TRBD1|TRBV24-1
CATSETGQLNQPQHF
TGTGCCACCAGTGAGACGGGACAGCTCAATCAGCCCCAGCATTTT
>TRBJ1-5|-|-|TRBV2
CASSGTVQPQHF
TGTGCCAGCAGTGGCACAGTTCAGCCCCAGCATTTT
>TRBJ1-5|-|-|TRBV19
CASSIMGNNQPQHF
TGTGCCAGTAGTATTATGGGTAACAATCAGCCCCAGCATTTT
>TRBJ1-3|-|-|TRBV7-9
CASSPIPSSSSSGNTIYF
TGTGCCAGCAGCCCGATACCCAGCTCCAGCTCCTCTGGAAACACCATATATTTT
>TRBJ1-2|-|-|TRBV12-3/TRBV12-4
CASNRDGNYGYTF
TGTGCCAGCAATAGGGACGGTAACTATGGCTACACCTTC
>TRBJ2-3|many|-|TRBV11-2
CASSWWDSRRGTDTQYF
TGTGCCAGCAGCTGGTGGGACTCTCGCCGGGGCACAGATACGCAGTATTTT
>TRBJ1-2|-|-|TRBV12-3/TRBV12-4
CAIKGGGRYTF
TGTGCGATCAAGGGGGGGGGCAGGTACACCTTC